The 20 T cell receptor beta chains below come from one sample, sequenced in a study of technical replicates of blood from a few donors. Repertoires were generated with immunoSEQ multiplex PCR, while TCRdb's copy carries only in-frame clones and drops some. Of about 68,000 clones listed, approximately 97% were seen once; the top ten hold around 0.29%. What was sequenced was T cells isolated from PBMCs. The receptors come from a human donor in good health.

J is TRBJ2-1 and V is TRBV7-2, with D uncertain. CDR1 SGHTA and CDR2 FQGNSA come from the germline V gene. V lost 2 bases to trimming and J lost 0 bases, with 14 bases between them. The CDR3 has 17 amino acids. The CDR3 region has the DNA TGTGCCAGCAGCTTAACTCTAGTTATCAGCTCCTACAATGAGCAGTTCTTC. Translation: CASSLTLVISSYNEQFF.

The rearrangement joins TRBV19 to TRBJ2-2; D uncertain. V shed 5 bases and J shed 6 bases, with 16 bases lying between them. The CDR3 is 15 amino acids. Per the germline V gene, CDR1 is LNHDA and CDR2 is SQIVND (reference sequence). The CDR3 coding sequence is TGTGCCAGTAGTGAGTTATCCGAGTCATCCGGGGAGCTGTTTTTT. Its protein is CASSELSESSGELFF.

The chain has TRBV5-1 and TRBJ1-2; D possibly corresponds to TRBD1 (5 bases). Trimming pared 0 bases from V and 5 bases from J, leaving 8 bases between. Germline V lookup: CDR1 SGHRS, CDR2 YFSETQ. The CDR3 spans 13 residues. This chain's CDR3 is CASSLGREYGYTF. The CDR3 DNA follows: TGCGCCAGCAGCTTGGGCAGGGAATATGGCTACACCTTC.

The chain combines TRBV27 with TRBJ2-5; 11 bases map to TRBD2. CDR1 is MNHEY and CDR2 is SMNVEV in the germline V gene (reference sequence). The ends lost 7 bases at V and 4 bases at J; junction bases unmatched: 2. This CDR3 is 13 amino acids long. The DNA of the CDR3 is TGTGCCAGCACCGGACTAGCGGGAGAGACCCAGTACTTC. Translated, it gives CASTGLAGETQYF.

The CDR3 nucleotides read TGTGCCAGCAGCCGTGGAATGACAGCGTCCTACGAGCAGTACTTC. It codes for CASSRGMTASYEQYF. The chain recombines TRBV11-2 with TRBJ2-7; tentatively, D is TRBD1 (5 bases). CDR1 is SGHAT and CDR2 is FQNNGV in the germline V gene. Trimming stripped 5 bases from V and 1 base from J, with 15 bases between. The CDR3 is 15 residues long. Full variable domain (rest looked up from reference TRBV11-2 and TRBJ2-7): EAGVAQSPRYKIIEKRQSVAFWCNPISGHATLYWYQQILGQGPKLLIQFQNNGVVDDSQLPKDRFSAERLKGVDSTLKIQPAKLEDSAVYLCASSRGMTASYEQYFGPGTRLTVT.

The rearrangement joins TRBV2 to TRBJ1-4; TRBD1 might be the D (5 bases). The V and J ends lost 7 bases and 6 bases respectively, with 9 bases between them. Germline lookup yields CDR1 SNHLY and CDR2 FYNNEI. The CDR3 is made up of 12 amino acids. CDR3 in amino acids: CASTGEYEKLFF. CDR3 bases: TGTGCCAGCACGGGGGAATATGAAAAACTGTTTTTT.

The chain joins TRBV4-1 to TRBJ2-7, with no clear D. V was trimmed by 7 bases and J by 3 bases, leaving 10 bases between them. Germline CDR1 reads MGHRA; CDR2 reads YSYEKL. This CDR3 is 12 amino acids long. CDR3 residues: CASMSQDYEQYF. The CDR3 coding sequence is TGCGCCAGCATGAGCCAGGACTACGAGCAGTACTTC.

The rearrangement links TRBV15 to TRBJ1-4; 9 nucleotides agree with TRBD1. This CDR3 is built from 15 residues. Germline V gene lookup returns CDR1 LNHNV and CDR2 YYDKDF (reference sequence). The V and J ends lost 5 bases and 6 bases, in that order; junction bases with no gene match: 7. In DNA form, the CDR3 reads TGTGCCACCAGCGGAAGGACAGGGGCGGATGAAAAACTGTTTTTT. Translating gives CATSGRTGADEKLFF.

The chain carries TRBV29-1 and TRBJ2-3; 11 nucleotides agree with TRBD2. Germline CDR1 is SQVTM and CDR2 is ANQGSEA. V lost 7 bases to trimming and J lost 8 bases; unmatched junction nucleotides: 14. The CDR3 consists of 15 residues. This chain's CDR3 is CSARRASGRLGTQYF. The CDR3 DNA sequence: TGCAGCGCCCGAAGGGCTAGCGGGAGGTTGGGTACGCAGTATTTT.

The chain uses TRBV12-5 and TRBJ1-1, with 7 bases identical to TRBD1. V lost 6 bases to trimming and J lost 3 bases; unmatched junction nucleotides: 13. Germline-derived CDR1 and CDR2 are LGHNT and FRNRAP. CDR3 length equals 16 residues. The chain's CDR3 is CASGGTDPVGDTEAFF. CDR3 sequence (DNA): TGTGCTAGTGGAGGGACAGACCCCGTAGGGGACACTGAAGCTTTCTTT.

The rearrangement uses TRBV7-3 and TRBJ2-1; D is undetermined. The CDR3 is made up of 12 amino acids. The germline V gene encodes CDR1 SGHTA and CDR2 FQGTGA. V was clipped by 2 bases and J by 6 bases, with 5 bases between them. CDR3 in amino acids: CASSLPPNEQFF. The CDR3 DNA reads as TGTGCCAGCAGCTTACCTCCCAATGAGCAGTTCTTC.

The chain joins TRBV14 to TRBJ1-2; D might be TRBD1 (5 bases). V was clipped by 1 base and J by 3 bases, with 9 bases between them. The CDR3 has 14 amino acids. CDR1 is SGHDN, CDR2 FVKESK, per germline. CDR3 sequence (DNA): TGTGCCAGCAGCCAAGGGAACAGGCACTATGGCTACACCTTC. Its translation is CASSQGNRHYGYTF.

The rearrangement uses TRBV13 and TRBJ2-3; D not certain. The CDR3 is 12 amino acids. Germline CDR1 is PRHDT and CDR2 is FYEKMQ (reference sequence). Deletions cut 1 base from V and 6 bases from J, with 5 bases between. CDR3 sequence: CASSLDRDTQYF. The CDR3 region has the DNA TGTGCCAGCAGCTTAGATCGGGATACGCAGTATTTT.

The sample holds one count of this clone. This chain links TRBV13 with TRBJ2-7, with 7 bases lining up with TRBD1. Germline loops: CDR1 PRHDT, CDR2 FYEKMQ (reference sequence). The CDR3 is made up of 16 amino acids. After removal of 0 bases from V and 3 bases from J, the junction contained 8 bases not matched to a gene. The CDR3 nucleotides read TGTGCCAGCAGCTTAGGTCCGCCAGGGGGTTACTACGAGCAGTACTTC. This encodes CASSLGPPGGYYEQYF.

The V gene is TRBV2, the J gene TRBJ2-7; 10 bases are shared with TRBD2. This CDR3 is built from 14 residues. Looked up from germline, CDR1 is SNHLY and CDR2 is FYNNEI. The trim removed 9 bases at V and 4 bases at J, leaving 9 bases unmatched. CDR3 in DNA: TGTGCCAGTTACTTAGCGGGGGGAACTTACGAGCAGTACTTC. Its protein is CASYLAGGTYEQYF.

The gene calls are TRBV9 and TRBJ2-7, with 7 bases matching TRBD2. Per germline, CDR1 SGDLS and CDR2 YYNGEE. The CDR3 covers 14 residues. The ends lost 2 bases at V and 5 bases at J; junction bases unmatched: 7. The CDR3 spells CASSVGGSTHEQYF. CDR3 in DNA: TGTGCCAGCAGCGTGGGCGGGAGTACCCACGAGCAGTACTTC.

The V gene is TRBV9, the J gene TRBJ2-3; tentatively, D is TRBD1 (6 bases). CDR1 SGDLS and CDR2 YYNGEE come from the germline V gene. V lost 8 bases and J 0 bases, leaving 19 bases between the germline ends. The CDR3 is 16 residues long. The CDR3 DNA is TGTGCCAGTGGGATTTCAGGGGAGAGTAGCACAGATACGCAGTATTTT. Its protein is CASGISGESSTDTQYF.

V and J are TRBV30 and TRBJ1-2; TRBD1 agrees at 10 bases. Trimming cost V 4 bases and J 3 bases; bases outside gene matches: 5. The CDR3 spans 14 residues. Germline CDR1 GTSNPN, CDR2 SVGIG (reference sequence). CDR3 sequence: CAWTRTGGHYGYTF. In nucleotides, the CDR3 is TGTGCCTGGACAAGGACAGGGGGACACTATGGCTACACCTTC.

The rearrangement joins TRBV18 to TRBJ2-1, with TRBD2 matching over 13 bases. Germline CDR1 is KGHSH and CDR2 is LQKENI. There are 15 residues in the CDR3. Trimming removed 0 bases from V and 9 bases from J; junction bases left unmatched: 2. The CDR3 region has the DNA TGTGCCAGCTCACCACCAGGGACTAGCGGGACTGAGCAGTTCTTC. The encoded protein is CASSPPGTSGTEQFF.

This clone was found once. V gene TRBV10-1 combines with J gene TRBJ2-1, with TRBD2 matching over 9 bases. The J segment lost 0 bases and the V segment lost 7 bases, leaving 7 bases of the junction unmatched. The CDR3 is made up of 16 amino acids. Per germline, CDR1 WNHNN and CDR2 SYGVQD (reference sequence). The CDR3: CASIWGTSFSYNEQFF. The CDR3 coding sequence is TGCGCCAGCATTTGGGGGACTAGCTTCTCCTACAATGAGCAGTTCTTC.